The TCR beta chain under discussion was sequenced for a study of siplizumab effects on memory and regulatory T cells. Study-level results: Naive T cells seemed more diverse than memory cells; they also seemed major alloresponse contributors.

A word on this clone: Its target is unknown.

Per the germline V gene, CDR1 is LGHNT and CDR2 is FRNRAP. This CDR3 region has 14 residues. Trimming at V came to 8 bases and at J to 2 bases, leaving 6 bases not matched to a gene. Sequenced by immunoSEQ multiplex PCR; TCRdb stores in-frame clones only, minus some. In the table there are fewer than 70,000 clones, 75% to 90% of which are singletons. Sequencing was carried out using Tregs sorted from blood. The sequence was obtained from a human donor in good health. V and J are TRBV12-5 and TRBJ2-1; 7 bases match TRBD2. The CDR3, as DNA: TGTGCTAGTCGGTTGGCGGGAGCCTACAATGAGCAGTTCTTC. Amino acids: CASRLAGAYNEQFF.